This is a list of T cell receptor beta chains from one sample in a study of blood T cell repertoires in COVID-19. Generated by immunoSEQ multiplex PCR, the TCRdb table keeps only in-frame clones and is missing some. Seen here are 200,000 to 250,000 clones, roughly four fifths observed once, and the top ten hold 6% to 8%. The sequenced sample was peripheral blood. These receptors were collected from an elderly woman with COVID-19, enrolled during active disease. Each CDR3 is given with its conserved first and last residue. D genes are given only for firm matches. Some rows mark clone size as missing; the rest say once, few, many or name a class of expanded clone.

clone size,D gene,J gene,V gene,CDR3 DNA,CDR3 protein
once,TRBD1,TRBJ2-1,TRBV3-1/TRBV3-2,TGTGCCAGCAGCCCGCGGGACAGGGCCCCACATGGGTACAATGAGCAGTTCTTC,CASSPRDRAPHGYNEQFF
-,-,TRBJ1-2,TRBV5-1,TGCGCCAGCAGCCCTGGACTGGTCAGCCAGCAGGGCTACACCTTC,CASSPGLVSQQGYTF
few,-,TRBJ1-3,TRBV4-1,TGCGCCAGCAGCCGAGGTTCTGGAAACACCATATATTTT,CASSRGSGNTIYF
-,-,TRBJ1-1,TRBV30,TGTGCCTGGAGTGAAACCCGGGGAGACACTGAAGCTTTCTTT,CAWSETRGDTEAFF
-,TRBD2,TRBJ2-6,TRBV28,TGTGCCAGCCGCTGGGGGGGGACCGGGGCCAACGTCCTGACTTTC,CASRWGGTGANVLTF
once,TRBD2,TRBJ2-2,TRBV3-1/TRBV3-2,TGTGCCAGCAGCCGGACTAGCGGGAACACCGGGGAGCTGTTTTTT,CASSRTSGNTGELFF
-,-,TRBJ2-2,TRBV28,TGTGCCAGCAGACAGGGCCCCGGGGAGCTGTTTTTT,CASRQGPGELFF
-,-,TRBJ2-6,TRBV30,TGTGCCTGGAGCGGCCAGGGAGGTGGGGCCAACGTCCTGACTTTC,CAWSGQGGGANVLTF
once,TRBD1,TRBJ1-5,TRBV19,TGTGCCAGCAGCGACAGGGTTAATCAGCCCCAGCATTTT,CASSDRVNQPQHF
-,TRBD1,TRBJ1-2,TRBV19,TGTGCCAGCCAGGGGGGTATTCGATATGGCTACACCTTC,CASQGGIRYGYTF
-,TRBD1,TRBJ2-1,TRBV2,TGTGCCAGCAGTTTGGGACAGCATTTTGAGCAGTTCTTC,CASSLGQHFEQFF
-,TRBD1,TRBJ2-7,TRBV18,TGTGCCAGCTCTCCCGGGACAGGGGGCCACGAGCAGTACTTC,CASSPGTGGHEQYF
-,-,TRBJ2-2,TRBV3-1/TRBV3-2,TGTGCCAGCAGCCCCCGCGGGCTGGGAACCGGGGAGCTGTTTTTT,CASSPRGLGTGELFF